Described below is a single T cell receptor beta chain sequence and its context. This record belongs to a study of brain T cells in children with intractable seizures. After removal of 0 bases from V and 4 bases from J, the junction contained 1 base not matched to a gene. Per the germline V gene, CDR1 is MNHNY and CDR2 is SVGAGI (reference sequence). This CDR3 is built from 14 residues. The data were produced by immunoSEQ multiplex PCR, yet TCRdb's version contains in-frame clones alone and is incomplete. Among about 2,500 clones, about 86% were seen once, and the ten largest hold around 10%. Surgery cases with the highest brain T cell transcript signatures were chosen for sequencing.

Sequenced here: resected brain tissue, sampled at surgery. The TCR comes from a boy in the first two years of life with hemimegalencephaly and intractable seizures. The chain couples TRBV6-6 to TRBJ1-2; 8 bases align to TRBD1. In DNA, the CDR3 is TGTGCCAGCAGTTACTCCGGACAGGGCTATGGCTACACCTTC. It codes for CASSYSGQGYGYTF.